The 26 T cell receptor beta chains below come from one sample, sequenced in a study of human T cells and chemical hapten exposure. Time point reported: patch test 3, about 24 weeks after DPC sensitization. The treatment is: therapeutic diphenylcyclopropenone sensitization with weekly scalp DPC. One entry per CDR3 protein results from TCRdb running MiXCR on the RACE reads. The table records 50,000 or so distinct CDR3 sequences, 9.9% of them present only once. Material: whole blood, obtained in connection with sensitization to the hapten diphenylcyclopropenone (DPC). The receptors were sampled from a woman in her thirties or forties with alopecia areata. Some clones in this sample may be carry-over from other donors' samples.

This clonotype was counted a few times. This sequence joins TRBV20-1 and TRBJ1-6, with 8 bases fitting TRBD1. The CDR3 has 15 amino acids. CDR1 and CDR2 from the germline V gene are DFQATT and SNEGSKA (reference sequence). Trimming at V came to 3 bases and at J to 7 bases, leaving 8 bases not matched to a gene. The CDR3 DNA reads TGCAGTGCTAGGATACCGTCAGGGGGCAATTCACCCCTCCACTTT. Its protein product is CSARIPSGGNSPLHF.

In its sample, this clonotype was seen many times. In DNA form, the CDR3 reads TGCGCCAGCAGCCCAGGGAGAGGGCGAGGTGAAAAACTGTTTTTT. As protein: CASSPGRGRGEKLFF. The chain recombines TRBV4-3 with TRBJ1-4; maybe TRBD1 (5 bases). This CDR3 has 15 residues. V was cut by 4 bases and J by 7 bases, with 16 bases left in between. Per germline, CDR1 LGHNA and CDR2 YSLEER.

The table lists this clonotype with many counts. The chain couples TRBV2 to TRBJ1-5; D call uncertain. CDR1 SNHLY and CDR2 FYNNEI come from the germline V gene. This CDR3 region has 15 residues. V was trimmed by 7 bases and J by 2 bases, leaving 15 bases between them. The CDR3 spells CASKASQVGNQPQHF. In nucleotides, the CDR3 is TGTGCCAGCAAGGCGTCCCAGGTCGGCAATCAGCCCCAGCATTTT.

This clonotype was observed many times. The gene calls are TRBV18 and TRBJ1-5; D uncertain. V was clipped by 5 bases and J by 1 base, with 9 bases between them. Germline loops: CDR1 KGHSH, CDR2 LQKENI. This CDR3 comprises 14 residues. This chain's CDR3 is CASSSGRSNQPQHF. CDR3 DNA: TGTGCCAGCTCATCGGGCAGAAGCAATCAGCCCCAGCATTTT.

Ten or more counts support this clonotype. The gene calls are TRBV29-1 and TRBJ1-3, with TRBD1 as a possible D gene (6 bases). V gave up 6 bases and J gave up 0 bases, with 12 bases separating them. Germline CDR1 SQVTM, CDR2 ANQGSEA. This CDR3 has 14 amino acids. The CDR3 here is CSVGTPYSGNTIYF. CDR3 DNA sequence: TGCAGCGTCGGGACACCTTACTCTGGAAACACCATATATTTT.

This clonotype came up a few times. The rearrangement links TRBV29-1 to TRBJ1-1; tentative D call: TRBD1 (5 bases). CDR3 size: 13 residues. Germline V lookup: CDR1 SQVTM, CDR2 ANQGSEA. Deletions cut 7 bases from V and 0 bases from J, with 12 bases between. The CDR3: CSEPGRMNTEAFF. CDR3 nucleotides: TGCAGCGAACCGGGACGGATGAACACTGAAGCTTTCTTT.

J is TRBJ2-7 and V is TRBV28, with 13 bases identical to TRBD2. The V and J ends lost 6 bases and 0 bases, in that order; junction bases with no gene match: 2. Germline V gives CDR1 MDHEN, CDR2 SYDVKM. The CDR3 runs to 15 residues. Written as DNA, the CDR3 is TGTGCCAGCAGACGACTAGCGGGGGGCTCCTACGAGCAGTACTTC. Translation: CASRRLAGGSYEQYF.

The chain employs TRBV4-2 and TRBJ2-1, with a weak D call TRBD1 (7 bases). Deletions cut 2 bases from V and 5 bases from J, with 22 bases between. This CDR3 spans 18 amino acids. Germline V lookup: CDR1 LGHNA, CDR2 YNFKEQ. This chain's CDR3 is CASSQPPHSEGANNEQFF. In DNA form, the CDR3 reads TGTGCCAGCAGCCAACCCCCCCACTCGGAGGGGGCCAACAATGAGCAGTTCTTC.

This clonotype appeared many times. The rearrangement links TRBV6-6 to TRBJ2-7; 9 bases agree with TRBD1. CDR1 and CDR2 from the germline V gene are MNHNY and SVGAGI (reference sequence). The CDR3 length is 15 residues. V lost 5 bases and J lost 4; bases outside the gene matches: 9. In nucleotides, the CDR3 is TGTGCCAGCAGTCGGTTCCGGGACAGGGAGTACGAGCAGTACTTC. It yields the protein CASSRFRDREYEQYF.

CDR3 coding DNA: TGTGCCAGCAGCTTAGGAACGAGGGGTCCCATTGGAGGCATTCAGTACTTC. Translation: CASSLGTRGPIGGIQYF. V and J are TRBV11-2 and TRBJ2-4; the D gene could be TRBD1 or TRBD2 (5 bases each). The germline V gene encodes CDR1 SGHAT and CDR2 FQNNGV. The CDR3 runs to 17 residues. With 1 base removed from V and 9 bases from J, the gap between germline ends came to 22 bases. The variable domain in full, with the rest retrieved from reference TRBV11-2 and TRBJ2-4, is EAGVAQSPRYKIIEKRQSVAFWCNPISGHATLYWYQQILGQGPKLLIQFQNNGVVDDSQLPKDRFSAERLKGVDSTLKIQPAKLEDSAVYLCASSLGTRGPIGGIQYFGAGTRLSVL.

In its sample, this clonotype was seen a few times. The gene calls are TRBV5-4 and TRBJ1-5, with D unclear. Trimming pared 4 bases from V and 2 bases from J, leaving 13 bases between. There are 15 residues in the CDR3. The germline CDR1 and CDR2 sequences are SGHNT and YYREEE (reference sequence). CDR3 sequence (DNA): TGTGCCAGCAGCCCGGGAGGTGGCCGCAATCAGCCCCAGCATTTT. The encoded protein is CASSPGGGRNQPQHF. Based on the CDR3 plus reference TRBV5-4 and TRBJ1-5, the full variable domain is ETGVTQSPTHLIKTRGQQVTLRCSSQSGHNTVSWYQQALGQGPQFIFQYYREEENGRGNFPPRFSGLQFPNYSSELNVNALELDDSALYLCASSPGGGRNQPQHFGDGTRLSIL.

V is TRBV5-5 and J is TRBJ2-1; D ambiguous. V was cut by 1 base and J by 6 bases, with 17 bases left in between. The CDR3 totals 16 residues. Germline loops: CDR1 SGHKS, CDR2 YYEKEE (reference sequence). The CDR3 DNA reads TGTGCCAGCAGCTTGACGTCATTATCCCAACCCAATGAGCAGTTCTTC. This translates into CASSLTSLSQPNEQFF. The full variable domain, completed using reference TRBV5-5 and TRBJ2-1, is DAGVTQSPTHLIKTRGQQVTLRCSPISGHKSVSWYQQVLGQGPQFIFQYYEKEERGRGNFPDRFSARQFPNYSSELNVNALLLGDSALYLCASSLTSLSQPNEQFFGPGTRLTVL.

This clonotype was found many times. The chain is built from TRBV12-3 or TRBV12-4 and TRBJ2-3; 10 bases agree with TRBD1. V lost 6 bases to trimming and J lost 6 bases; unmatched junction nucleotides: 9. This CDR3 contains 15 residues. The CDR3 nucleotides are TGTGCCAGCAGGAAAATGACAGGGGGCCTTGATACGCAGTATTTT. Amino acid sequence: CASRKMTGGLDTQYF.

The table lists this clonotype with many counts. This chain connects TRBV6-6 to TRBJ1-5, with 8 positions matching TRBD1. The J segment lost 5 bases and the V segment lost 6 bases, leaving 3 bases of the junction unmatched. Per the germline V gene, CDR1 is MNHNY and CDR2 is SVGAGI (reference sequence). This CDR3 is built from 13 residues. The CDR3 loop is CASSPGGDQPQHF. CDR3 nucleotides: TGTGCCAGCAGCCCAGGGGGCGATCAGCCCCAGCATTTT.

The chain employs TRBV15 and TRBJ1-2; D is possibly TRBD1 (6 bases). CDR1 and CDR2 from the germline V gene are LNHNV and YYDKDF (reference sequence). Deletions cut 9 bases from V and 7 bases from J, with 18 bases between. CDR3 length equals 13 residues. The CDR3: CATNRNRAGGYTF. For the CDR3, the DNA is TGTGCCACTAACCGTAACAGGGCCGGTGGCTACACCTTC.

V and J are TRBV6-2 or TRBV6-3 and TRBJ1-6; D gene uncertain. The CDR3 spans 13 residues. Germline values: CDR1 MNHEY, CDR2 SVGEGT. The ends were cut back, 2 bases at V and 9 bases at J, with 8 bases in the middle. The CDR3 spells CASSYKDTSPLHF. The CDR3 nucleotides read TGTGCCAGCAGTTACAAGGATACTTCACCCCTCCACTTT.

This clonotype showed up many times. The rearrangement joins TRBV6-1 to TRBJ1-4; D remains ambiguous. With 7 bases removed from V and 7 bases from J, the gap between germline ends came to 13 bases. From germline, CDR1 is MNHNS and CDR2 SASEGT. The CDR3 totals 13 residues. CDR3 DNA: TGTGCCAGCACGAGCTTGGCGGGTGAAAAACTGTTTTTT. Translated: CASTSLAGEKLFF.

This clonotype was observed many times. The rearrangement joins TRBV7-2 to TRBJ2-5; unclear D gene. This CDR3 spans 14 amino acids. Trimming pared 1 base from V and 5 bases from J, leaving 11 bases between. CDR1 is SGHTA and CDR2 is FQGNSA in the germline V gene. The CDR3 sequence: CASSLELPPETQYF. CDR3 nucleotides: TGTGCCAGCAGCTTAGAACTACCGCCCGAGACCCAGTACTTC.

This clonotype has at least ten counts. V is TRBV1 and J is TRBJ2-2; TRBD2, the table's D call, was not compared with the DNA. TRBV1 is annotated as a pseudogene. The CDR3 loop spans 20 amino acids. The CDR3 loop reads CTSSQDPGTSGETNTGELFF. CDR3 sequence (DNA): TGCACCAGCAGCCAAGATCCTGGGACTAGCGGGGAAACTAACACCGGGGAGCTGTTTTTT.

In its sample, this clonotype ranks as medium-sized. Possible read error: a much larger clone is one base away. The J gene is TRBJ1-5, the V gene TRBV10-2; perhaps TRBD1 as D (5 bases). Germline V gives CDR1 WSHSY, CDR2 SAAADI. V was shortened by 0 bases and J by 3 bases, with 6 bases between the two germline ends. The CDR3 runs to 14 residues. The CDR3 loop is CASSESGVNQPQHF. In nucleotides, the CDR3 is TGCGCCAGCAGTGAGTCAGGGGTCAATCAGCCCCAGCATTTT.

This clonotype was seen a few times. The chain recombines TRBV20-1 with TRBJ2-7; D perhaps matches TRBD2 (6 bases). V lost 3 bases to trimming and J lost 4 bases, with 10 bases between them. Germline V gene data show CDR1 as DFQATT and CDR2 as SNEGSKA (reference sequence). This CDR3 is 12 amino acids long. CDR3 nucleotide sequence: TGCAGTGCTAGGTCCGGGGGATACGAGCAGTACTTC. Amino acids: CSARSGGYEQYF.

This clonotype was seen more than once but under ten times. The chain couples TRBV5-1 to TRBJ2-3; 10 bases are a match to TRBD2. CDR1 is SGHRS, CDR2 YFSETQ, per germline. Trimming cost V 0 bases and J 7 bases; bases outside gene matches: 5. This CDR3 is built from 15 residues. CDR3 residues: CASSLGAGGPYTQYF. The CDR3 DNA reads TGCGCCAGCAGCTTGGGAGCGGGGGGGCCTTATACGCAGTATTTT.

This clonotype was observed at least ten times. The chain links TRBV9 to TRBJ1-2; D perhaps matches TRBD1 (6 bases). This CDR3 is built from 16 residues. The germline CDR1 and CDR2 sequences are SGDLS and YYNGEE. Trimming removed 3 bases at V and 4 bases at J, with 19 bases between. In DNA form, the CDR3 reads TGTGCCAGCAGCGCATACCTGACAGGTGGCCCCTATGGCTACACCTTC. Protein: CASSAYLTGGPYGYTF.

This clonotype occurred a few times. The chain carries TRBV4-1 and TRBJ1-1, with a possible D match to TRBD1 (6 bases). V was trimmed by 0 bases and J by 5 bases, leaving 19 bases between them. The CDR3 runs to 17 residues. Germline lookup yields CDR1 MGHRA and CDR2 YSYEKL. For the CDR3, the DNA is TGCGCCAGCAGCCAAGACACCACCGGGACACTACCAACTGAAGCTTTCTTT. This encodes CASSQDTTGTLPTEAFF.

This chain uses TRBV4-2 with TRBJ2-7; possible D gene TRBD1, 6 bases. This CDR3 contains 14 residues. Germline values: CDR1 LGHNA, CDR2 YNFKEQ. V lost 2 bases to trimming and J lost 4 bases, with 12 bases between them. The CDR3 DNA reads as TGTGCCAGCAGCCAACTGAGACAGGAGTACGAGCAGTACTTC. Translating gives CASSQLRQEYEQYF.

CDR3 in DNA: TGTGCCAGCAGTTTCCACAATGAGCAGTTCTTC. It encodes CASSFHNEQFF. The chain has TRBV6-2 or TRBV6-3 and TRBJ2-1; no firm D call. V gave up 4 bases and J gave up 5 bases, with 3 bases separating them. The CDR3 length is 11 residues. CDR1 MNHEY and CDR2 SVGEGT come from the germline V gene.